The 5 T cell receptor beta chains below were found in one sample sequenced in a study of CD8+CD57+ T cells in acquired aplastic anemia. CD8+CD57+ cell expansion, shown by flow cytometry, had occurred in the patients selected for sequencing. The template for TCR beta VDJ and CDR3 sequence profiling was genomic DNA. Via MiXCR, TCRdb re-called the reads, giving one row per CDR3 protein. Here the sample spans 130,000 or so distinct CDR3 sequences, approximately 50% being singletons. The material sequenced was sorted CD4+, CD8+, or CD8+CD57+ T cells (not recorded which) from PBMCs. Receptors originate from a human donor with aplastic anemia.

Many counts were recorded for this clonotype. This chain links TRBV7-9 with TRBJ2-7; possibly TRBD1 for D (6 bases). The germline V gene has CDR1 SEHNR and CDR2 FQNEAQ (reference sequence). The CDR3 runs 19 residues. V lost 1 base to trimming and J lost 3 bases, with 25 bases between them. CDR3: CASSLVGQDPYMGHYEQYF. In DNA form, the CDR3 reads TGTGCCAGCAGCTTAGTGGGCCAAGATCCCTATATGGGACACTACGAGCAGTACTTC.

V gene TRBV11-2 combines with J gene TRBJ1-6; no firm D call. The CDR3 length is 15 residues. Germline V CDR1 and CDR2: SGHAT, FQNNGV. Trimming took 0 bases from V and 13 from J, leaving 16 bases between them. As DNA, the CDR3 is TGTGCCAGCAGCTTAGATGTAGGGCCGGCGGCGCCCCTCCACTTT. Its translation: CASSLDVGPAAPLHF.

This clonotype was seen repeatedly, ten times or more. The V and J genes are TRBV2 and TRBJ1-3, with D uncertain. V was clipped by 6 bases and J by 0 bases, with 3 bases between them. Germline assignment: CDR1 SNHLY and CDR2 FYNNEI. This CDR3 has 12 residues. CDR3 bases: TGTGCCAGCAGGATCTCTGGAAACACCATATATTTT. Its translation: CASRISGNTIYF.

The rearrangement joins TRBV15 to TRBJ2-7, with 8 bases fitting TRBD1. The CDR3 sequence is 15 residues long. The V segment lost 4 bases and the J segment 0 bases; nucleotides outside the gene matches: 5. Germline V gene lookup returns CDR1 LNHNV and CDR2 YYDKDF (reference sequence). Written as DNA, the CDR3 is TGTGCCACCAGCATCGACAGGGGAACCTCCTACGAGCAGTACTTC. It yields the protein CATSIDRGTSYEQYF.

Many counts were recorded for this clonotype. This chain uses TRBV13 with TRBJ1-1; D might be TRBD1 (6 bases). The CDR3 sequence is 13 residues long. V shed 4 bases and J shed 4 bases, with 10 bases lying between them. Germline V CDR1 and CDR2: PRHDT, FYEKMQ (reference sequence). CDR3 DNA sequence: TGTGCCAGCAGCTCGGGGGCGCGCACTGAAGCTTTCTTT. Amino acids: CASSSGARTEAFF.